These T cell receptor beta chains were read from a single sample in a study of OX40 agonist ivuxolimab in advanced cancers. Sequencing used immunoSEQ multiplex PCR; TCRdb keeps in-frame clones, though not all of them. The sample contains under 65,000 clones, 89% of which appear only once. The sequencing used CD4+ or CD8+ T cells sorted from blood, collected in a trial of the OX40 agonist ivuxolimab. Source of these receptors: an adult with an advanced solid tumor such as melanoma, head and neck, liver or kidney cancer. Both conserved end residues are part of each CDR3. Fields, in order: J gene, V gene, CDR3 protein.

TRBJ2-7 | TRBV30 | CAWSNAYEQYF
TRBJ2-7 | TRBV29-1 | CSGVGRESLEQYF
TRBJ2-2 | TRBV19 | CASRGSDGDTGELFF
TRBJ2-5 | TRBV20-1 | CSQKDFETQYF
TRBJ1-2 | TRBV14 | CASSQHLVGRGGSYGYTF
TRBJ2-1 | TRBV19 | CASSTGLAGYNEQFF
TRBJ2-1 | TRBV9 | CASSVPGLNEQFF
TRBJ2-4 | TRBV6-6 | CASSYPGRLRENIQYF
TRBJ2-1 | TRBV7-2 | CASIMGLAGNEQFF
TRBJ1-5 | TRBV19 | CASKGMGNQPQHF
TRBJ2-1 | TRBV29-1 | CSVEDRTGNKGSYNEQFF
TRBJ1-5 | TRBV2 | CASRPHQGSGQPQHF
TRBJ2-7 | TRBV27 | CASSLTSGRFSYEQYF
TRBJ2-7 | TRBV2 | CASSEGPFEYF
TRBJ2-3 | TRBV7-9 | CASSLVPAGGGGDTQYF
TRBJ2-7 | TRBV28 | CASSSNTLSYEQYF
TRBJ2-1 | TRBV6-6 | CASVGTHNEQFF
TRBJ2-3 | TRBV28 | CASSLDRDVATDTQYF
TRBJ1-2 | TRBV19 | CASTWGDNSDYGYTF
TRBJ1-2 | TRBV5-5 | CASSLPDYGYTF
TRBJ1-2 | TRBV13 | CASSLQGGNYGYTF
TRBJ1-3 | TRBV5-6 | CASSLDRLSGNTIYF
TRBJ2-1 | TRBV2 | CASSEAGGRSYNEQFF
TRBJ2-5 | TRBV29-1 | CSVDLQRGLLAGEETQYF
TRBJ2-3 | TRBV19 | CASSHASLYTDTQYF
TRBJ1-3 | TRBV9 | CASSNQGGGNTIYF
TRBJ2-2 | TRBV7-8 | CASSPRGHTGELFF
TRBJ1-1 | TRBV27 | CASSSTGTLNTEAFF
TRBJ2-1 | TRBV4-3 | CASSQEGEGYNEQFF
TRBJ1-5 | TRBV5-6 | CASSLARTGGNQPQHF
TRBJ2-1 | TRBV19 | CASSIRTGGFNEQFF
TRBJ2-1 | TRBV2 | CASSGDMEPFF
TRBJ1-1 | TRBV4-1 | CASSQDQAVTEAFF
TRBJ1-1 | TRBV6-1 | CASSELTERAFF
TRBJ2-2 | TRBV10-2 | CASSDGPSNTGELFF
TRBJ1-1 | TRBV9 | CASSAPDNTEAFF
TRBJ2-2 | TRBV5-6 | CASSLWNIINTGELFF
TRBJ2-1 | TRBV19 | CASTKWDPTGEQFF
TRBJ2-7 | TRBV4-1 | CASSQGLDFPYEQYF
TRBJ2-5 | TRBV28 | CASSLEETQYF
TRBJ2-7 | TRBV10-3 | CAISSGDGQASYEQYF
TRBJ2-1 | TRBV30 | CAWSQGPVAGLYNEQFF
TRBJ2-2 | TRBV13 | CASSLSPGELFF
TRBJ1-5 | TRBV6-1 | CASSRTVSNQPQHF
TRBJ1-3 | TRBV5-6 | CASSLDLGLSGNTIYF
TRBJ2-1 | TRBV9 | CASSVGGHEQFF
TRBJ2-4 | TRBV10-3 | CAISENEGLAKNIQYF
TRBJ1-1 | TRBV25-1 | CASSEATEAFF
TRBJ1-1 | TRBV5-6 | CASSGRTGATLWDTEAFF
TRBJ2-7 | TRBV30 | CACLDTYEQYF
TRBJ2-2 | TRBV5-6 | CASSPGARGELFF
TRBJ2-1 | TRBV5-1 | CASSLVAGGSYNEQFF